The T cell receptor (beta chain) under discussion was sequenced for a study of T cells in Graves' hyperthyroidism and ophthalmopathy. This clonotype was counted many times. TCR beta CDR3 sequences were amplified from RNA transcripts. HTBI primers were the set used in a first-round RT-PCR of the TCR CDR3. In TCRdb, the multiplex PCR reads were re-called with MiXCR into one record per CDR3 protein. The data hold a few hundred thousand distinct CDR3 sequences, with around an eighth observed a single time. Sequencing was done on a sample of blood. This clonotype originated in a man under 40 with Graves' hyperthyroidism that later progressed to Graves' ophthalmopathy.

The CDR3 spells CASGLVLRGGGEKLFF. CDR3 sequence (DNA): TGTGCTAGTGGTTTGGTACTAAGAGGCGGAGGCGAAAAACTGTTTTTT. The chain couples TRBV12-5 to TRBJ1-4; D unresolved. V dropped 0 bases and J dropped 8 bases, with 16 bases sitting between them. Looked up from germline, CDR1 is LGHNT and CDR2 is FRNRAP. The CDR3 runs to 16 residues.